The 24 T cell receptor beta chains presented below share a single source sample, sequenced in a study of T cell responses to AZD1222 COVID-19 vaccine. Libraries were prepared by immunoSEQ multiplex PCR; TCRdb keeps only in-frame clonotypes and omits some of them. The data show approximately 89,000 clones, about 86% seen once. The specimen was peripheral blood, collected 28 days after the second AZD1222 dose. The source is an adult who received the AZD1222 COVID-19 vaccine.

The CDR3, as DNA: TGTGCCAGCAGCTCGTCGGGGGCGGGAAACATTCAGTACTTC. This translates into CASSSSGAGNIQYF. The V gene is TRBV7-8, the J gene TRBJ2-4, with D perhaps assigned TRBD1 or TRBD2 (6 bases each). Trimming took 4 bases from V and 6 from J, leaving 13 bases between them. Germline V lookup: CDR1 SGHVS, CDR2 FQNEAQ. The CDR3 is 14 residues long.

The rearrangement links TRBV27 to TRBJ2-1, with D unclear. The germline V gene has CDR1 MNHEY and CDR2 SMNVEV (reference sequence). The CDR3 is 12 amino acids. Trimming pared 8 bases from V and 3 bases from J, leaving 8 bases between. CDR3 amino acids: CASSKNYNEQFF. As DNA, the CDR3 is TGTGCCAGCTCGAAAAACTACAATGAGCAGTTCTTC.

The V and J genes are TRBV4-1 and TRBJ1-1; tentatively, D is TRBD1 (6 bases). This CDR3 has 14 residues. Germline lookup yields CDR1 MGHRA and CDR2 YSYEKL. Trimming left V 3 bases short and J 5 bases short, with 13 bases between. Here the CDR3 DNA reads TGCGCCAGCAGCCAGGCCGACAGGTTTACTGAAGCTTTCTTT. Amino acids: CASSQADRFTEAFF.

This rearrangement joins TRBV10-2 to TRBJ2-1; 8 nucleotides agree with TRBD2. Unmatched junction bases numbered 12, after V lost 2 bases and J lost 0 bases. Germline loops: CDR1 WSHSY, CDR2 SAAADI. The CDR3 sequence is 19 residues long. The CDR3, as DNA: TGCGCCAGCAGTGAGAATCCCGGGGGGGCACTGGGCTCCTACAATGAGCAGTTCTTC. This codes for CASSENPGGALGSYNEQFF.

The rearrangement links TRBV7-9 to TRBJ1-5; 12 bases map to TRBD1. Germline CDR1 and CDR2: SEHNR and FQNEAQ (reference sequence). With V trimmed by 4 bases and J by 6 bases, 4 bases remained unmatched. The CDR3 spans 15 residues. The CDR3 is CASSSGQGAGQPQHF. The CDR3, as DNA: TGTGCCAGCAGCTCGGGACAGGGGGCAGGTCAGCCCCAGCATTTT.

The chain couples TRBV7-2 to TRBJ2-1; D not certain. Trimming left V 4 bases short and J 2 bases short, with 12 bases between. CDR1 and CDR2 from the germline V gene are SGHTA and FQGNSA. The CDR3 totals 15 residues. The CDR3 spells CASSSRGDTYNEQFF. CDR3 bases: TGTGCCAGCAGCTCCAGAGGTGACACCTACAATGAGCAGTTCTTC.

This chain connects TRBV5-1 to TRBJ1-1; D possibly corresponds to TRBD1 (5 bases). The CDR3 contains 14 residues. V lost 5 bases to trimming and J lost 5 bases, with 16 bases between them. Germline CDR1 reads SGHRS; CDR2 reads YFSETQ. The CDR3 nucleotides read TGCGCCAGCAGTTTACTCGGGGGAGCAACTGAAGCTTTCTTT. The encoded protein is CASSLLGGATEAFF.

The chain has TRBV7-6 and TRBJ2-7; TRBD2 matches at 8 bases. CDR3 length equals 16 residues. Germline CDR1 SGHVS, CDR2 FNYEAQ. Unmatched junction bases numbered 10, after V lost 4 bases and J lost 2 bases. CDR3 sequence (DNA): TGTGCCAGCAGCTCAATCCTGGGACTAGACGCCTACGAGCAGTACTTC. It translates to CASSSILGLDAYEQYF.

The chain's CDR3 is CASSREGPGNTIYF. CDR3 in DNA: TGTGCCAGCAGTCGCGAGGGCCCCGGAAACACCATATATTTT. This chain joins TRBV2 and TRBJ1-3, with D hard to call. The CDR3 covers 14 residues. Germline V CDR1 and CDR2: SNHLY, FYNNEI. V dropped 5 bases and J dropped 4 bases, with 12 bases sitting between them.

This clone showed up just once. The gene calls are TRBV2 and TRBJ2-5, with a weak D call TRBD1 (6 bases). V shed 8 bases and J shed 2 bases, with 12 bases lying between them. The CDR3 runs 13 residues. Germline V lookup: CDR1 SNHLY, CDR2 FYNNEI. CDR3 DNA sequence: TGTGCCAGCCTGGGGGCTCCACAAGAGACCCAGTACTTC. This translates into CASLGAPQETQYF.

This clone was recorded once. This chain links TRBV4-3 with TRBJ1-1; D not resolved. The CDR3 has 14 residues. V lost 4 bases and J 8 bases, leaving 17 bases between the germline ends. CDR1 is LGHNA, CDR2 YSLEER, per germline. The CDR3 protein is CASSPQHPDQEAFF. In DNA form, the CDR3 reads TGCGCCAGCAGCCCCCAACACCCGGACCAGGAAGCTTTCTTT.

The chain is built from TRBV27 and TRBJ1-4; D is uncertain. The CDR3 is 14 residues long. The V end lost 5 bases, the J end lost 8 bases, and 15 bases lay between the germline ends. Germline CDR1 MNHEY, CDR2 SMNVEV (reference sequence). CDR3 sequence (DNA): TGTGCCAGCAGTCCACTCACGAAGCGGGAAAAACTGTTTTTT. This gives the protein CASSPLTKREKLFF.

V and J are TRBV7-9 and TRBJ1-2; unclear D gene. The CDR3 spans 16 residues. The germline V and J ends were trimmed by 5 bases and 1 base, with 17 bases remaining between them. Germline V gene lookup returns CDR1 SEHNR and CDR2 FQNEAQ (reference sequence). CDR3 in amino acids: CASSLPAAGFNYGYTF. The DNA for the CDR3 is TGTGCCAGCAGCCTACCAGCCGCGGGATTTAACTATGGCTACACCTTC. The whole variable domain, remainder taken from reference TRBV7-9 and TRBJ1-2, is DTGVSQNPRHKITKRGQNVTFRCDPISEHNRLYWYRQTLGQGPEFLTYFQNEAQLEKSRLLSDRFSAERPKGSFSTLEIQRTEQGDSAMYLCASSLPAAGFNYGYTFGSGTRLTVV.

This clone was detected once. The V gene is TRBV27, the J gene TRBJ1-4, with D perhaps matching TRBD1 (5 bases). In germline, CDR1 is MNHEY, CDR2 SMNVEV (reference sequence). This CDR3 contains 14 residues. Trimming removed 8 bases from V and 0 bases from J, with 10 bases in between. DNA for the CDR3: TGTGCCAGCTCGGGGGTTGCAACTAATGAAAAACTGTTTTTT. Protein product: CASSGVATNEKLFF.

The chain joins TRBV6-5 to TRBJ2-7; 8 positions match TRBD1. V was pared by 6 bases and J by 2 bases, with 9 bases of the junction left unmatched. The CDR3 contains 15 residues. Germline V gives CDR1 MNHEY, CDR2 SVGAGI. CDR3 loop: CASRKGQDSAYEQYF. CDR3 coding DNA: TGTGCCAGCAGGAAGGGACAGGACTCCGCCTACGAGCAGTACTTC.

The V gene is TRBV2, the J gene TRBJ2-4, with D perhaps matching TRBD2 (6 bases). The germline gives CDR1 SNHLY, CDR2 FYNNEI. This CDR3 spans 14 amino acids. V lost 8 bases, J lost 2 bases, and 13 bases lay in between. Written as DNA, the CDR3 is TGTGCCAGCTGGGCCCGGGGGACCAAAAACATTCAGTACTTC. This encodes CASWARGTKNIQYF.

This clone was observed a handful of times. This chain connects TRBV15 to TRBJ2-1; 10 bases are a match to TRBD1. The germline V gene has CDR1 LNHNV and CDR2 YYDKDF (reference sequence). The CDR3 is 18 amino acids. V was clipped by 0 bases and J by 6 bases; unmatched bases: 11. The CDR3 here is CATSREVTGGARANEQFF. In DNA, the CDR3 is TGTGCCACCAGCAGAGAAGTGACAGGGGGCGCCAGAGCCAATGAGCAGTTCTTC.

The CDR3 protein is CAWSLGAGRTYGYTF. For the CDR3, the DNA is TGTGCCTGGAGTTTAGGGGCAGGCAGGACCTATGGCTACACCTTC. The rearrangement uses TRBV30 and TRBJ1-2; D might be TRBD1 (5 bases). Germline loops: CDR1 GTSNPN, CDR2 SVGIG (reference sequence). Trimming left V 2 bases short and J 4 bases short, with 17 bases between. The CDR3 contains 15 residues.

V is TRBV6-1 and J is TRBJ1-5; D unclear. The CDR3 is 13 residues long. CDR1 and CDR2 (germline): MNHNS, SASEGT. V dropped 3 bases and J dropped 5 bases, with 8 bases sitting between them. The CDR3 sequence is CASSESLDQPQHF. CDR3 nucleotide sequence: TGTGCCAGCAGTGAGTCACTGGATCAGCCCCAGCATTTT.

The chain's CDR3 is CASSPTGASHEQYF. The CDR3 nucleotides are TGTGCCAGCTCACCTACCGGGGCTAGTCACGAGCAGTACTTC. V gene TRBV18 combines with J gene TRBJ2-7; either TRBD1 or TRBD2 may supply D (5 bases each). Trimming cost V 3 bases and J 5 bases, with 14 bases left between them. Germline loops: CDR1 KGHSH, CDR2 LQKENI. This CDR3 is 14 amino acids long.

This clone was counted once. This sequence joins TRBV11-3 and TRBJ2-5; no firm D call. Germline CDR1 and CDR2: SGHNT and YENEEA. The CDR3 is made up of 12 amino acids. Trimming removed 4 bases from V and 3 bases from J, with 6 bases in between. Written as DNA, the CDR3 is TGTGCCAGCAGCTCCGTGGAAGAGACCCAGTACTTC. This sequence encodes CASSSVEETQYF.

In this sample, this clone turned up a few times. The sample carries other DNA sequences with the same CDR3. The chain couples TRBV6-2 or TRBV6-3 to TRBJ1-1; perhaps TRBD1 as D (6 bases). CDR1 is MNHEY, CDR2 SVGEGT, per germline. V dropped 3 bases and J dropped 4 bases, with 12 bases sitting between them. CDR3 length: 14 residues. CDR3 DNA: TGTGCCAGCAGTTATCAGGGGCAAGGCACTGAAGCTTTCTTT. Its protein product is CASSYQGQGTEAFF.

This chain links TRBV7-9 with TRBJ2-7; 7 bases are shared with TRBD1. Germline CDR1 is SEHNR and CDR2 is FQNEAQ (reference sequence). The CDR3 is 13 amino acids. V gave up 5 bases and J gave up 4 bases; unmatched junction bases: 5. The CDR3 bases are TGTGCCAGCAGCCCGACAGGGTCATACGAGCAGTACTTC. Translated, it gives CASSPTGSYEQYF.

This chain joins TRBV18 and TRBJ2-7; 8 bases line up with TRBD2. This CDR3 contains 13 residues. Germline lookup yields CDR1 KGHSH and CDR2 LQKENI. The trim removed 2 bases at V and 5 bases at J, leaving 2 bases unmatched. CDR3 coding DNA: TGTGCCAGCTCACCAACTAGCGGCCACGAGCAGTACTTC. It encodes CASSPTSGHEQYF.